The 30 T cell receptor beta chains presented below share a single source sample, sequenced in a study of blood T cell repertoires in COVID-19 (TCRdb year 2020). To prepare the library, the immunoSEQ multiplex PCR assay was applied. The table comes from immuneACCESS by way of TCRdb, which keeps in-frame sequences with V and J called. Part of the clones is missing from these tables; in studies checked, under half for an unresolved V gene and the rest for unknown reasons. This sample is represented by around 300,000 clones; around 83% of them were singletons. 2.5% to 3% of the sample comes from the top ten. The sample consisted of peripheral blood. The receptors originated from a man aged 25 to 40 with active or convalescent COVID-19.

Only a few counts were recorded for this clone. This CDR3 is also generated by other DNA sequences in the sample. CDR3: CASSLSGLNYEQYF. CDR3 coding DNA: TGTGCCAGCAGTTTGAGCGGACTCAACTACGAGCAGTACTTC. This sequence joins TRBV27 and TRBJ2-7; perhaps TRBD2 as D (5 bases). The CDR3 runs to 14 residues. Germline CDR1 reads MNHEY; CDR2 reads SMNVEV (reference sequence). Trimming stripped 3 bases from V and 3 bases from J, with 12 bases between.

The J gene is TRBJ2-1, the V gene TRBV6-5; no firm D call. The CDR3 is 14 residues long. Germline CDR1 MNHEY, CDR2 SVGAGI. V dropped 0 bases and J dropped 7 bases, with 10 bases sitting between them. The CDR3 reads CASSYSTGLNEQFF. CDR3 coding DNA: TGTGCCAGCAGTTACTCGACGGGTTTAAATGAGCAGTTCTTC.

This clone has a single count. In DNA, the CDR3 is TGTGCCAGTAGCCCAAGCGGACTAGCGGGGTACGAGCAGTACTTC. The encoded protein is CASSPSGLAGYEQYF. The chain uses TRBV19 and TRBJ2-7, with 12 bases matching TRBD2. The V segment lost 6 bases and the J segment 4 bases; nucleotides outside the gene matches: 7. CDR3 size: 15 residues. Germline V gene lookup returns CDR1 LNHDA and CDR2 SQIVND (reference sequence).

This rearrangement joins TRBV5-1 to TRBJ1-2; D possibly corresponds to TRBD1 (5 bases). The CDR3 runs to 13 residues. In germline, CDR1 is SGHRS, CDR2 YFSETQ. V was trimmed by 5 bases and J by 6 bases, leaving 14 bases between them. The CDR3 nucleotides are TGCGCCAGCAGATCTGATCCCAGGGATGGCTACACCTTC. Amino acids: CASRSDPRDGYTF. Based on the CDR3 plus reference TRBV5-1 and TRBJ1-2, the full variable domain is KAGVTQTPRYLIKTRGQQVTLSCSPISGHRSVSWYQQTPGQGLQFLFEYFSETQRNKGNFPGRFSGRQFSNSRSEMNVSTLELGDSALYLCASRSDPRDGYTFGSGTRLTVV.

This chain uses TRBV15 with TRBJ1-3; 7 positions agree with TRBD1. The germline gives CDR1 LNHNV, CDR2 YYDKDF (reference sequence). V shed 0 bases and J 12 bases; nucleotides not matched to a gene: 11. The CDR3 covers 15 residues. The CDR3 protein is CATSRDAGGISGIYF. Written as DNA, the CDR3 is TGTGCCACCAGCAGAGATGCAGGGGGGATTTCGGGCATATATTTT.

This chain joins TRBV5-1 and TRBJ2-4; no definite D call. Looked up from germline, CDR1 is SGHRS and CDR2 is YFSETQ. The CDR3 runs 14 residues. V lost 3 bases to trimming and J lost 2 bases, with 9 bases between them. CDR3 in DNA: TGCGCCAGCAGCTCCCGGTACCCCAAAAACATTCAGTACTTC. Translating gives CASSSRYPKNIQYF.

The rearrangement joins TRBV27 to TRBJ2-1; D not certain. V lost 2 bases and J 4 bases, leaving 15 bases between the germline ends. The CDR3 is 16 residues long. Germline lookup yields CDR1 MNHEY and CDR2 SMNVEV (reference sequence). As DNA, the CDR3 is TGTGCCAGCAGTTTAAAGTGGAGCGCTCCTTACAATGAGCAGTTCTTC. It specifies CASSLKWSAPYNEQFF.

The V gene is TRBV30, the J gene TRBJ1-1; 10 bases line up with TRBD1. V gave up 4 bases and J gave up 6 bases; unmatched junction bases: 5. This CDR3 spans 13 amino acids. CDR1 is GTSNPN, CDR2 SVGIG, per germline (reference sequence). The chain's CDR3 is CAWTGTGVSEAFF. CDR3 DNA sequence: TGTGCCTGGACGGGGACAGGGGTTTCTGAAGCTTTCTTT.

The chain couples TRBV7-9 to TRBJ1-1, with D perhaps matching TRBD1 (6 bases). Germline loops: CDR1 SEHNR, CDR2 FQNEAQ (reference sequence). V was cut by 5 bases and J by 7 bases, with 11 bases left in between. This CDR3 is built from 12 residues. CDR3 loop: CASSRTVLEAFF. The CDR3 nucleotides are TGTGCCAGCAGCCGGACAGTCCTTGAAGCTTTCTTT.

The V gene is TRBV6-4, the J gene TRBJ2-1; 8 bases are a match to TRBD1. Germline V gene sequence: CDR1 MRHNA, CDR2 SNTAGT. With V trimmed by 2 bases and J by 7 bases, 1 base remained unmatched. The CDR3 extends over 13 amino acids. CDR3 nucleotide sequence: TGTGCCAGCAGTGACGACAGGGGAAATGAGCAGTTCTTC. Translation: CASSDDRGNEQFF.

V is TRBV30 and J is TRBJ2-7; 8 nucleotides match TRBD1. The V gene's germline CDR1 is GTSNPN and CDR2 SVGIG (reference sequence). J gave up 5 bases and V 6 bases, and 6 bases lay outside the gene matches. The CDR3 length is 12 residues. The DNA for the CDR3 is TGTGCCTGCTACAGGGGGTTTAACGAGCAGTACTTC. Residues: CACYRGFNEQYF.

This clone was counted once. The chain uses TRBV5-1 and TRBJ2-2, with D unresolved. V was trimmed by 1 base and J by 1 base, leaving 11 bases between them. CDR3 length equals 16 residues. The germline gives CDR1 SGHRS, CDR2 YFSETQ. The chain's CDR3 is CASSLNGQKNTGELFF. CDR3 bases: TGCGCCAGCAGCTTGAATGGGCAGAAGAACACCGGGGAGCTGTTTTTT. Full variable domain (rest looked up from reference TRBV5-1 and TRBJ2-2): KAGVTQTPRYLIKTRGQQVTLSCSPISGHRSVSWYQQTPGQGLQFLFEYFSETQRNKGNFPGRFSGRQFSNSRSEMNVSTLELGDSALYLCASSLNGQKNTGELFFGEGSRLTVL.

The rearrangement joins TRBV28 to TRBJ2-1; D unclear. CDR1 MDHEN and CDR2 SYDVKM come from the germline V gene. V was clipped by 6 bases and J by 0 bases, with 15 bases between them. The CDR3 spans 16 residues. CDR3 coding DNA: TGTGCCAGCAGCGAAGAGACGGAGAGCTCCTACAATGAGCAGTTCTTC. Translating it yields CASSEETESSYNEQFF. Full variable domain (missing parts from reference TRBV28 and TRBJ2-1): DVKVTQSSRYLVKRTGEKVFLECVQDMDHENMFWYRQDPGLGLRLIYFSYDVKMKEKGDIPEGYSVSREKKERFSLILESASTNQTSMYLCASSEETESSYNEQFFGPGTRLTVL.

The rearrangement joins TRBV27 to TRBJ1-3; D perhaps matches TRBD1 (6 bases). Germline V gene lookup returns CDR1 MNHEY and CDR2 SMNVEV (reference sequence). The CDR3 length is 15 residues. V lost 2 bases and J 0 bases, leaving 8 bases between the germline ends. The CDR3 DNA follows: TGTGCCAGCAGTTTAGACAGGCACTCTGGAAACACCATATATTTT. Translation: CASSLDRHSGNTIYF.

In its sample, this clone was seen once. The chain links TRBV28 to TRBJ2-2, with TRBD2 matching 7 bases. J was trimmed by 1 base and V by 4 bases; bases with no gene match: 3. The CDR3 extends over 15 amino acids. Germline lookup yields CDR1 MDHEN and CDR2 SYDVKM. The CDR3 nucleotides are TGTGCCAGCAGTTCGGGCGGGAGGAACACCGGGGAGCTGTTTTTT. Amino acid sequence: CASSSGGRNTGELFF.

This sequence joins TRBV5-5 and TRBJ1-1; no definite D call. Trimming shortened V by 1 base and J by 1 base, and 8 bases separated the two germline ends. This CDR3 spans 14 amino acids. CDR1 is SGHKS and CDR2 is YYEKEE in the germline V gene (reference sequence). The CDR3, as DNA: TGTGCCAGCAGCTTGTCACACGAGAACACTGAAGCTTTCTTT. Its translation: CASSLSHENTEAFF.

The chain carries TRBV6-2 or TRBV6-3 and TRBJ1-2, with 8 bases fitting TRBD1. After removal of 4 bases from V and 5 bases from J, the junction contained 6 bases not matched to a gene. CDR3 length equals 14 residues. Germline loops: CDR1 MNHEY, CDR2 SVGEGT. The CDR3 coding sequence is TGTGCCAGCAGTTCGGCGGACAGGGAGTATGGCTACACCTTC. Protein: CASSSADREYGYTF.

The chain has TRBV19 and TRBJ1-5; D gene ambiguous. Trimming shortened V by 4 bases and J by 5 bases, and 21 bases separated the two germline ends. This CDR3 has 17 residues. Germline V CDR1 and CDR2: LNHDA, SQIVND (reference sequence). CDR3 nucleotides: TGTGCCAGTAGTACTATACAATGGACCCAGGAGGATCAGCCCCAGCATTTT. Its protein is CASSTIQWTQEDQPQHF.

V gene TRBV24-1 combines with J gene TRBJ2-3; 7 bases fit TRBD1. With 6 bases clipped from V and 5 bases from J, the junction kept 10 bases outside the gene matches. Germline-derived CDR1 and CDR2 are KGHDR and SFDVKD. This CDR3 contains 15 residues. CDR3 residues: CATSHTGTVRDTQYF. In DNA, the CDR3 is TGTGCCACCAGTCACACCGGGACAGTGAGAGATACGCAGTATTTT.

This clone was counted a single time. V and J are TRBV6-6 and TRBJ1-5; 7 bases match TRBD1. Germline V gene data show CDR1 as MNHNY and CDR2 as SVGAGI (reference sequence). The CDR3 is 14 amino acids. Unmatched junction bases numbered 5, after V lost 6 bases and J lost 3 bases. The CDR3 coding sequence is TGTGCCAGCAGCCTACAGGGGAACAATCAGCCCCAGCATTTT. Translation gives CASSLQGNNQPQHF.

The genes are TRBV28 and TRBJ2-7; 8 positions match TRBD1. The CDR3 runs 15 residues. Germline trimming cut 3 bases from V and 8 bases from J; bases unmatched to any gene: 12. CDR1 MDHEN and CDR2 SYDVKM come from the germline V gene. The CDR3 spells CASSLARTGSRKQYF. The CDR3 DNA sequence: TGTGCCAGCAGTTTGGCTAGGACAGGGTCTAGGAAGCAGTACTTC.

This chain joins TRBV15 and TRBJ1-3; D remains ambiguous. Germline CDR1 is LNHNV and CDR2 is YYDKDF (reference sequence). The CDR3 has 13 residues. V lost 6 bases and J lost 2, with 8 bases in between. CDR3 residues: CATRGVAGNTIYF. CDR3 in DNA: TGTGCCACCAGGGGAGTCGCTGGAAACACCATATATTTT. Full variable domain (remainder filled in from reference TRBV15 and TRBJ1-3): DAMVIQNPRYQVTQFGKPVTLSCSQTLNHNVMYWYQQKSSQAPKLLFHYYDKDFNNEADTPDNFQSRRPNTSFCFLDIRSPGLGDTAMYLCATRGVAGNTIYFGEGSWLTVV.

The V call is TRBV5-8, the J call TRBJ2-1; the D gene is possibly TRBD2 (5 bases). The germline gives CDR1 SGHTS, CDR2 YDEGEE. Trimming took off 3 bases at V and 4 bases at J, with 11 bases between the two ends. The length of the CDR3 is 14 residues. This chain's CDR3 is CASSWRTPYNEQFF. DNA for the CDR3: TGTGCCAGCAGCTGGCGGACTCCTTACAATGAGCAGTTCTTC.

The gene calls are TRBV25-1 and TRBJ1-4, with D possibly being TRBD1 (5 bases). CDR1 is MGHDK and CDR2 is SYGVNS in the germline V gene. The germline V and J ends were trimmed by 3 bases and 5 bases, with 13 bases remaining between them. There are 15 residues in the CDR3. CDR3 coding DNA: TGTGCCAGCAGTGATCCGGCAGGGCCCAATGAAAAACTGTTTTTT. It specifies CASSDPAGPNEKLFF.

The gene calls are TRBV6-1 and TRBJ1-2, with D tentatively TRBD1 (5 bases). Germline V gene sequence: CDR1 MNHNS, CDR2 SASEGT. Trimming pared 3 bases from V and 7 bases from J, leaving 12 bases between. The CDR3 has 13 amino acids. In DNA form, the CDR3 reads TGTGCCAGCAGTGAGTTAGGGGTTAGTGGCTACACCTTC. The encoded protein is CASSELGVSGYTF.

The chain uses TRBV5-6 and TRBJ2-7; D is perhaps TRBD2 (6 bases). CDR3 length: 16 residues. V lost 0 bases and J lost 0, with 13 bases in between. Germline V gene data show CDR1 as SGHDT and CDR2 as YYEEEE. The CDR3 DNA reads TGTGCCAGCAGCTTGGGGGGGGACCCCCTCTCCTACGAGCAGTACTTC. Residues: CASSLGGDPLSYEQYF.

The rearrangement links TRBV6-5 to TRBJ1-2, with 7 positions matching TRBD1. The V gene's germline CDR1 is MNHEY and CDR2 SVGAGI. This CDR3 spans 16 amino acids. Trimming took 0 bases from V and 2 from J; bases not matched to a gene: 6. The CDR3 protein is CASSYSPGQRNYGYTF. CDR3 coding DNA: TGTGCCAGCAGTTACTCACCGGGACAGCGGAACTATGGCTACACCTTC.

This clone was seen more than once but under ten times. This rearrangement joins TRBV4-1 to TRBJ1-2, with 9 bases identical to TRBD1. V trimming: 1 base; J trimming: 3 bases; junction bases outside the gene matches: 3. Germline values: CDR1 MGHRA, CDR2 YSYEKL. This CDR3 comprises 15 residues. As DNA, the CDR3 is TGCGCCAGCAGCCAAGGAACAGGGGGCGACTATGGCTACACCTTC. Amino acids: CASSQGTGGDYGYTF.

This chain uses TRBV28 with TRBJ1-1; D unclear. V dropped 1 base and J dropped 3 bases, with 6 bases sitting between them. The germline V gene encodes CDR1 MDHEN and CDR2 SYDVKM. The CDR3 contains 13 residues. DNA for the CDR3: TGTGCCAGCAGTTTATCTTCCGACACTGAAGCTTTCTTT. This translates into CASSLSSDTEAFF.

In DNA form, the CDR3 reads TGTGCCAGCAGCCAGGGGGACAAGAGAAATACGCAGTATTTT. Its protein product is CASSQGDKRNTQYF. The V gene is TRBV3-1 (or the pseudogene TRBV3-2), the J gene TRBJ2-3; D might be TRBD1 (6 bases). This CDR3 region has 14 residues. V lost 3 bases to trimming and J lost 7 bases, with 14 bases between them. CDR1 and CDR2 from the germline V gene are LGHDT and YNNKEL (reference sequence).